A selection of T cell receptor beta chains follows, all from one sample in a study of T cells in Graves' hyperthyroidism and ophthalmopathy. TCRdb processed the multiplex PCR reads anew with MiXCR; each CDR3 protein has one entry. This sample has about 130,000 distinct CDR3 sequences, with 22% found just once. Material for sequencing was blood. The origin of the receptors is a woman aged 45 to 65 with Graves' hyperthyroidism that later progressed to Graves' ophthalmopathy. Each CDR3 is given with its conserved first and last residue. D genes are given only for firm matches. The listing skips clone size in some rows; elsewhere it reads once, few, many or a size class.

v_call | d_call | clone_size | cdr3_aa
TRBV5-1 | TRBD1 | many | CASSRDRGVTEAFF
TRBV20-1 | . | many | CSARVQLSYNEQFF
TRBV24-1 | TRBD2 | many | CATSDLGLAGNTDTQYF
TRBV2 | TRBD2 | . | CASSYRLAPYNEQFF
TRBV27 | . | many | CASSPRLGETQYF
TRBV3-1 | TRBD2 | . | CASSRGTSGTTDAQYF
TRBV28 | . | . | CASSSGAKNIQYF
TRBV27 | TRBD2 | few | CASSSLAGVYNEQFF
TRBV28 | . | . | CASGGTDTQYF
TRBV18 | TRBD1 | many | CASSPGQLVAEAFF